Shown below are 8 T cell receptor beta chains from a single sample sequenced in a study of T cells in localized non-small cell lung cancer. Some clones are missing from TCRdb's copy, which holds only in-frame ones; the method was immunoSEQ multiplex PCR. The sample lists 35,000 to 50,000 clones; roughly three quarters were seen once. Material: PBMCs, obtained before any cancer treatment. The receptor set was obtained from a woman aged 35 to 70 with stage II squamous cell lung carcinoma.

DNA of the CDR3: TGTGCCAGTAGTACCGCAGGACAGGAGTACTTC. This codes for CASSTAGQEYF. The rearrangement uses TRBV28 and TRBJ2-7; 7 bases fit TRBD1. Trimming removed 9 bases from V and 11 bases from J; junction bases left unmatched: 10. This CDR3 is built from 11 residues. Looked up from germline, CDR1 is MDHEN and CDR2 is SYDVKM.

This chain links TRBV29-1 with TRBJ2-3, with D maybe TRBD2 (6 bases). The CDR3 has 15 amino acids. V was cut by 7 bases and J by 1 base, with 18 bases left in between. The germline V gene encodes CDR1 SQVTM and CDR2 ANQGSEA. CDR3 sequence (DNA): TGCAGCGCCGCTGGGCTTGGCGGGGGCACAGATACGCAGTATTTT. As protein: CSAAGLGGGTDTQYF.

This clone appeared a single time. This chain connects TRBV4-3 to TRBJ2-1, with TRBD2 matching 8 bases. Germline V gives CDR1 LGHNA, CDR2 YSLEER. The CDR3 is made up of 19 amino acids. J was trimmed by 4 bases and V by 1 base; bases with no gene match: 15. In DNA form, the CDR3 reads TGCGCCAGCAGCCAAGGGTTAGCGGGATGGGTCTCGGGGTACAATGAGCAGTTCTTC. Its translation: CASSQGLAGWVSGYNEQFF.

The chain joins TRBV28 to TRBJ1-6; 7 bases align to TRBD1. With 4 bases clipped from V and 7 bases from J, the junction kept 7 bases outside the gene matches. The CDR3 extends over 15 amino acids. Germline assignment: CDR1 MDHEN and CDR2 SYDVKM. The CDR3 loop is CASSSPDRPNSPLHF. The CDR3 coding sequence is TGTGCCAGCAGTTCCCCGGACAGGCCGAATTCACCCCTCCACTTT.

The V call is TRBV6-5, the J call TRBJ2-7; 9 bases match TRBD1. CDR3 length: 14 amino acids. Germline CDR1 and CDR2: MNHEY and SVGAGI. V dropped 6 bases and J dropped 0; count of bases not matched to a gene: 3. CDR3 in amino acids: CASRRQGGSYEQYV. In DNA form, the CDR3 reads TGTGCCAGCAGGCGACAGGGGGGCTCCTACGAGCAGTACGTC.

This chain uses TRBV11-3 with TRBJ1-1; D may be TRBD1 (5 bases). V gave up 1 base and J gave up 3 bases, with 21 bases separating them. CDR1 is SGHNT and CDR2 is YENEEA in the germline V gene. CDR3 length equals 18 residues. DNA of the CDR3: TGTGCCAGCAGCTTAGCAATCGCACACGGGGGAGGGGACACTGAAGCTTTCTTT. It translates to CASSLAIAHGGGDTEAFF.

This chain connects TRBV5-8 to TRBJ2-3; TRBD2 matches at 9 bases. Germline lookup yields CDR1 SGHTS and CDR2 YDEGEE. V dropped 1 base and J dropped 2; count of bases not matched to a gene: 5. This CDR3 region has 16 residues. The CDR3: CASSLSSGRPTDTQYF. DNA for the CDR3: TGTGCCAGCAGCTTGTCCAGCGGGAGGCCCACAGATACGCAGTATTTT.

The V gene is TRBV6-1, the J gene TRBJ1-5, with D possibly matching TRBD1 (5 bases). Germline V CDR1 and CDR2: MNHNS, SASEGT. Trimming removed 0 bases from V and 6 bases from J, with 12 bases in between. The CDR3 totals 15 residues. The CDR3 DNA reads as TGTGCCAGCAGTGAAGCGGGGCAGGGACGTCAGCCCCAGCATTTT. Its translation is CASSEAGQGRQPQHF.